The entry below gives a single TCR beta chain sequence along with its context. Germline CDR1 and CDR2: LGHNA and YNFKEQ. There are 16 residues in the CDR3. The germline V and J ends were trimmed by 0 bases and 7 bases, with 18 bases remaining between them. The PCR made use of 60 Vbeta and 13 Jbeta primers. Original processing methods: Approximately 87 million unique TCR beta chains, 10 million to 14 million shared, were counted in a later analysis. The data were produced by immunoSEQ multiplex PCR, yet TCRdb's version contains in-frame clones alone and is incomplete. V, J and clone size derive from that table, while D and trimming were established from the DNA sequence. In the table there are approximately 160,000 clones, around three quarters of which are singletons. This record comes from a study of cytomegalovirus exposure and HLA in healthy donors. The overall study: Inside one of the first data releases sat around 80 million unique TCRs taken from HLA-typed donors.

Material for sequencing was PBMCs. The receptor was derived from a woman younger than 45 in good health and CMV-seronegative. The chain uses TRBV4-2 and TRBJ1-2; possibly TRBD1 for D (5 bases). Written as DNA, the CDR3 is TGTGCCAGCAGCCAAGAGGTTTCCGGCAGGGCTAGTGGCTACACCTTC. This translates into CASSQEVSGRASGYTF.